Listed below are T cell receptor beta chains from one sample, sequenced in a study of blood T cell repertoires in COVID-19. Some clones are missing from TCRdb's copy, which holds only in-frame ones; the method was immunoSEQ multiplex PCR. Of 97,000 or so clones listed, around 87% are singletons. The sequencing input was peripheral blood. The origin of the receptors is a man aged 50 or older with active or convalescent COVID-19. Both conserved end residues are trimmed from each CDR3. Fields, in order: J gene, V gene, CDR3 protein.

j_gene: TRBJ1-2
v_gene: TRBV28
CDR3aa: ASRDTGLGYT

j_gene: TRBJ1-6
v_gene: TRBV6-5
CDR3aa: ASSYSKQGGSPLH

j_gene: TRBJ1-6
v_gene: TRBV20-1
CDR3aa: SASNPGVEPLH

j_gene: TRBJ2-1
v_gene: TRBV5-6
CDR3aa: ASSLDRGRNNEQF

j_gene: TRBJ1-6
v_gene: TRBV11-2
CDR3aa: ASSYRGNNSPLH

j_gene: TRBJ2-7
v_gene: TRBV4-1
CDR3aa: ASSQPGQYYEQY

j_gene: TRBJ1-1
v_gene: TRBV9
CDR3aa: ASSASGRLNTEAF

j_gene: TRBJ2-2
v_gene: TRBV11-3
CDR3aa: ASSPGGENTGELF

j_gene: TRBJ1-1
v_gene: TRBV2
CDR3aa: ASSLGRNTEAF

j_gene: TRBJ2-1
v_gene: TRBV6-2/TRBV6-3
CDR3aa: ASSYVWATYNEQF

j_gene: TRBJ2-1
v_gene: TRBV5-4
CDR3aa: ASSLATHSDNEQF

j_gene: TRBJ1-1
v_gene: TRBV5-1
CDR3aa: ASSLAGGNTEAF

j_gene: TRBJ1-5
v_gene: TRBV24-1
CDR3aa: ATSDLAGYSNQPQH

j_gene: TRBJ2-1
v_gene: TRBV11-2
CDR3aa: ASSLSGGAHNEQF